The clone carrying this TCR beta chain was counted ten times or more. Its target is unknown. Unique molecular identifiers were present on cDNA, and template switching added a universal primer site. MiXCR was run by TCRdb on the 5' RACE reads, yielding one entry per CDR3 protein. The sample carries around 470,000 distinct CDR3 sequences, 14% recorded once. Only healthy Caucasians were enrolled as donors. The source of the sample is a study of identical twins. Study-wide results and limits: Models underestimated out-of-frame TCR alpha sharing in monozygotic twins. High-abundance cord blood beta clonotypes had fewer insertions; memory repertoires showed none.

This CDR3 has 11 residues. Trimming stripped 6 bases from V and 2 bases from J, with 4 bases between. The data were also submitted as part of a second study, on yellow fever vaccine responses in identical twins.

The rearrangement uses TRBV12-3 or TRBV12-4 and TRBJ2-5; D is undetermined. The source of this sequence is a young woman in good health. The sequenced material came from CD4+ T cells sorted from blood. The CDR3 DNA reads TGTGCCAGCAGCCAACAAGAGACCCAGTACTTC. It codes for CASSQQETQYF.